The TCR beta chain under discussion was sequenced for a study of CD4 T cells in lung cancer (dated by TCRdb to between 2017 and 2020). General notes on the study: In the study, blood T cells of NSCLC patients were screened for responses to candidate mutation-encoded neoepitopes, and neoantigen-specific CD4+ T-cell clones and TCRs were isolated. Tumor and non-adjacent lung tissue were obtained from a handful of patients undergoing curative-intent resections for stage I-III non-small cell lung cancer. Aged 60 to 69 when blood was donated, the resected patients, most of whom were former smokers, had either lung adenocarcinoma or squamous cell carcinoma. Treatments the patients had received before donating blood included platinum chemotherapy, and some of the patients were given nivolumab or pembrolizumab. The frequency of neoantigen-specific clonotypes in tumor resections, non-adjacent lung and cultured T-cell products was followed using TCRB deep sequencing. Points the paper makes about the study in general: Rather than memory responses to the cancer, some blood-derived responses might reflect cross-reactivity or in vitro priming of naive T cells.

Counted from cysteine to phenylalanine, this CDR3 has 15 amino acids. The CDR3 DNA has 45 bases and is translated from base 1. The germline V gene supplies CDR1 SQVTM and CDR2 ANQGSEA. Ends trimmed: V by 0 bases, J by 0 bases; bases unmatched to a gene: 2. Libraries were constructed by the immunoSEQ multiplex PCR assay. Qiagen DNeasy or QIAamp micro DNA kits were used to isolate DNA, and the Adaptive Biotechnology human TCRB sequencing kit was used to sequence TCRB. Sequencing of TCRB libraries was performed on an Illumina MiSeq. In the authors' own workflow: The kit provider's software was used to analyze TCRB sequence data, and Fisher's exact test was used to test clonotype templates for tumor enrichment. TCRdb took over this immuneACCESS table, retaining in-frame rearrangements with V and J assigned. Such tables are incomplete; in checked studies, under half of the missing clones stem from an unresolved V gene, and the remainder is unexplained. Clonal size and the V and J genes are those of that table, whereas D and trimming came from the DNA. The sample includes several thousand clones, with 70% to 75% observed a single time. The ten biggest clones cover more than 15% of the sample.

On this clone: There is no known antigen for this receptor. One base away there is no much larger clone; base qualities are not given.

The receptor chain draws on TRBV29-1 and TRBJ2-7; 10 bases in the middle match TRBD1. The receptor's source is a man aged 60 to 75 with non-small cell lung cancer. The specimen sequenced was lung tumor tissue. The nucleotide sequence reads TGCAGCGTTGAAGAAAGGGACAGGGGCTCCTACGAGCAGTACTTC. This encodes CSVEERDRGSYEQYF.